This T cell receptor (beta chain) was retrieved from a study of blood T cell repertoires in COVID-19. In the study overall: The origin of the acute and convalescent COVID-19 samples was the United States, Italy and Spain.

Profiling relied on immunoSEQ multiplex PCR, and the TCRdb table lists in-frame clones only, not all of them. The sample contains roughly 180,000 clones, 70% to 90% of which appear only once. Trimming took 4 bases from V and 0 from J, leaving 7 bases between them. The length of the CDR3 is 14 residues. Germline lookup yields CDR1 LGHDT and CDR2 YNNKEL (reference sequence). The Seattle patients joined while their infection was active and were tracked longitudinally afterward. The TCR comes from a man of 80 years or more with COVID-19, enrolled during active disease. The chain links TRBV3-1 (or the pseudogene TRBV3-2) to TRBJ1-3; D not resolved. Sequencing was done on a sample of peripheral blood. CDR3 DNA: TGTGCCAGCAGCCCAACGGTCTCTGGAAACACCATATATTTT. Its protein is CASSPTVSGNTIYF.